Each of the 7 T cell receptor beta chains below was sequenced from the same sample in a study of beta chain features in type 1 diabetes. Expressed TCRB transcripts were sequenced after all isolated RNA was converted to cDNA. Here immunoSEQ multiplex PCR was the method, and the copy in TCRdb shows in-frame clones only, minus some. The data show 330,000 or so clones, with 10% to 15% seen just once and approximately 0.01% held by the top ten. These TCRs are of unknown antigen specificity. Study-level results: Type 1 diabetes patients had TCRB CDR3s that were shorter (moderately but significantly so) in all four CD4+ subsets.

Specimen: naive CD4+ T cells from blood. All receptors derive from a woman aged 18-29 years with type 1 diabetes.

For this clone: Other DNA sequences of this sample code for an identical CDR3. This rearrangement joins TRBV28 to TRBJ1-2, with 8 nucleotides matching TRBD1. This CDR3 has 13 residues. J lost 7 bases, V lost 3 bases, and 4 bases had no gene match. Germline V gene data show CDR1 as MDHEN and CDR2 as SYDVKM. DNA for the CDR3: TGTGCCAGCAGTTTGCAGGGGGCGGGTGGCTACACCTTC. Translated: CASSLQGAGGYTF.

The rearrangement uses TRBV6-5 and TRBJ2-2, with D perhaps TRBD2 (5 bases). Trimming stripped 2 bases from V and 7 bases from J, with 11 bases between. CDR1 is MNHEY, CDR2 SVGAGI, per germline. The CDR3 is made up of 14 amino acids. Here the CDR3 reads CASSYPRGRGELFF. The CDR3 DNA follows: TGTGCCAGCAGTTACCCCCGAGGGCGCGGGGAGCTGTTTTTT.

The V gene is TRBV5-1, the J gene TRBJ1-2; D unclear. This CDR3 region has 15 residues. Deletions cut 0 bases from V and 8 bases from J, with 17 bases between. Germline V lookup: CDR1 SGHRS, CDR2 YFSETQ. The CDR3 spells CASSLDTAPRGGYTF. The CDR3 DNA reads TGCGCCAGCAGCTTGGATACAGCCCCGCGTGGGGGCTACACCTTC. Supplemented by reference TRBV5-1 and TRBJ1-2, the full variable domain reads KAGVTQTPRYLIKTRGQQVTLSCSPISGHRSVSWYQQTPGQGLQFLFEYFSETQRNKGNFPGRFSGRQFSNSRSEMNVSTLELGDSALYLCASSLDTAPRGGYTFGSGTRLTVV.

This chain links TRBV6-5 with TRBJ1-2; D is undetermined. The CDR3 is made up of 16 amino acids. V lost 0 bases, J lost 3 bases, and 14 bases lay in between. Germline V lookup: CDR1 MNHEY, CDR2 SVGAGI. This chain's CDR3 is CASSYSIVWPYYGYTF. The CDR3 nucleotides are TGTGCCAGCAGTTACTCCATCGTGTGGCCCTACTATGGCTACACCTTC.

This clone was counted only a few times. The chain recombines TRBV6-5 with TRBJ1-1; TRBD1 matches 7 bases. The CDR3 length is 15 residues. Germline V gives CDR1 MNHEY, CDR2 SVGAGI. With V trimmed by 2 bases and J by 1 base, 4 bases remained unmatched. CDR3 sequence: CASSYGGQPNTEAFF. CDR3 nucleotide sequence: TGTGCCAGCAGTTACGGGGGACAGCCGAACACTGAAGCTTTCTTT.

The genes are TRBV25-1 and TRBJ2-7; 7 positions agree with TRBD2. This CDR3 spans 16 amino acids. Germline trimming cut 4 bases from V and 2 bases from J; bases unmatched to any gene: 11. Germline values: CDR1 MGHDK, CDR2 SYGVNS. The CDR3 DNA sequence: TGTGCCAGCAGTGGTACTGGGAGGGGCCCCCCCTACGAGCAGTACTTC. Protein product: CASSGTGRGPPYEQYF.

CDR3 residues: CASSLSGGTGDYEQYF. The CDR3 region has the DNA TGTGCCAGCAGTTTATCTGGAGGGACAGGGGACTACGAGCAGTACTTC. The chain joins TRBV27 to TRBJ2-7; 10 nucleotides match TRBD1. V lost 0 bases to trimming and J lost 3 bases; unmatched junction nucleotides: 5. The CDR3 extends over 16 amino acids. Germline CDR1 and CDR2: MNHEY and SMNVEV (reference sequence).